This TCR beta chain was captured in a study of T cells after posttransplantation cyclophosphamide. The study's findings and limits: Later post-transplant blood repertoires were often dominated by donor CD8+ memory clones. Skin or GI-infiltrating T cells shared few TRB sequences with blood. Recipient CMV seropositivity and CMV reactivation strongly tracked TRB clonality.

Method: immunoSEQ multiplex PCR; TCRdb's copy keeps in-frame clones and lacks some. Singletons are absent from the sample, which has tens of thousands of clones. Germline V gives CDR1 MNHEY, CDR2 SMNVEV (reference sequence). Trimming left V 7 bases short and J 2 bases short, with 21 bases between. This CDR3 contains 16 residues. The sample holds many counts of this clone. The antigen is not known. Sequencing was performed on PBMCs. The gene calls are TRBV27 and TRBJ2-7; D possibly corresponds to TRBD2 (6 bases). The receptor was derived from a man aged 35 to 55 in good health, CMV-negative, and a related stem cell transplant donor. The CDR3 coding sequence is TGTGCCAGCATCTCGAGTACGGGACTTTTTCCCTACGAGCAGTACTTC. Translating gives CASISSTGLFPYEQYF.